The text below deals with one TCR beta chain. What it binds is not known. The CDR3 loop spans 17 amino acids. The germline V gene encodes CDR1 SEHNR and CDR2 FQNEAQ (reference sequence). The V gene end was trimmed by 1 base and the J gene end by 0 bases; junction bases not matched to a gene: 7. Profiled with immunoSEQ multiplex PCR; TCRdb holds only in-frame clones, not every one. The profile shows nearly 110,000 clones, roughly 87% of them singletons. The data originate from a study of graft-versus-host responses after intestinal transplantation. This specimen consisted of unstimulated CD4+ T cells sorted from spleen or lymph node cells, obtained before transplant. The clonotype was recovered from a human donor who was the organ donor for an intestinal transplant. The rearrangement uses TRBV7-9 and TRBJ2-7; TRBD2 matches 9 bases. The CDR3 DNA reads as TGTGCCAGCAGCTTAGGTAGACTAGCGGATAGCTCCTACGAGCAGTACTTC. Encoded protein: CASSLGRLADSSYEQYF.